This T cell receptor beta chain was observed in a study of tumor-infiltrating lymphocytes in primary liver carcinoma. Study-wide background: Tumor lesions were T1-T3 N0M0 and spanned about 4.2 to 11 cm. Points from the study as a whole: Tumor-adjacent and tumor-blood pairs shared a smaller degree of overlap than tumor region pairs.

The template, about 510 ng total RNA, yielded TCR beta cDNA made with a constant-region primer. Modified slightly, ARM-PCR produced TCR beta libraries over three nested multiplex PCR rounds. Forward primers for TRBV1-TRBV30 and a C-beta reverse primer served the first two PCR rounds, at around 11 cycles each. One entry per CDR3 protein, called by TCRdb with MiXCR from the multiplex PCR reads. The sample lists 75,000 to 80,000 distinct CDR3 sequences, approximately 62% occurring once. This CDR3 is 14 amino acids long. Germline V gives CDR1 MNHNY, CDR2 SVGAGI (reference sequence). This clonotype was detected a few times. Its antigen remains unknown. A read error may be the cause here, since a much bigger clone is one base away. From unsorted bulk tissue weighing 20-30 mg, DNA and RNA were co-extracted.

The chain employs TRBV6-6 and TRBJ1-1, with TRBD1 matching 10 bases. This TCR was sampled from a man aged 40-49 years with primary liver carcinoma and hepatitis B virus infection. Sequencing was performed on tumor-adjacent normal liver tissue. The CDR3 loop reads CASSGTGVRTETFF. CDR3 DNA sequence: TGTGCCAGCAGTGGGACAGGGGTAAGGACTGAAACTTTCTTT.